Shown below are 15 T cell receptor beta chains from a single sample sequenced in a study of blood T cell repertoires in COVID-19. Assay: immunoSEQ multiplex PCR; the TCRdb copy retains only in-frame clones and omits some. The table includes roughly 120,000 clones, 75% to 90% detected once. The material sequenced was peripheral blood. These receptor sequences come from a man aged 65-85 years with acute or convalescent COVID-19.

This clone was detected a few times. The CDR3 sequence is CSAGDTFSGNTIYF. In DNA form, the CDR3 reads TGCAGCGCCGGGGACACCTTCTCTGGAAACACCATATATTTT. This chain uses TRBV29-1 with TRBJ1-3, with D tentatively TRBD1 (6 bases). CDR1 and CDR2 from the germline V gene are SQVTM and ANQGSEA. The CDR3 runs 14 residues. V was cut by 7 bases and J by 0 bases, with 13 bases left in between.

This clone was detected a few times. This sequence joins TRBV11-2 and TRBJ2-1, with D perhaps matching TRBD2 (5 bases). V was cut by 4 bases and J by 7 bases, with 8 bases left in between. The CDR3 contains 12 residues. Germline V CDR1 and CDR2: SGHAT, FQNNGV. CDR3 sequence: CASSYSGNEQFF. CDR3 nucleotides: TGTGCCAGCAGCTACTCGGGGAATGAGCAGTTCTTC.

This clone was detected once. V and J are TRBV4-2 and TRBJ1-5, with D unresolved. The germline V gene encodes CDR1 LGHNA and CDR2 YNFKEQ. This CDR3 has 15 amino acids. V gave up 0 bases and J gave up 7 bases, with 13 bases separating them. The CDR3 here is CASSQDFPSGQPQHF. CDR3 DNA sequence: TGTGCCAGCAGCCAAGATTTCCCCTCCGGGCAGCCCCAGCATTTT.

V gene TRBV28 combines with J gene TRBJ1-5; 9 bases are shared with TRBD1. J lost 4 bases, V lost 6 bases, and 7 bases had no gene match. This CDR3 spans 15 amino acids. Looked up from germline, CDR1 is MDHEN and CDR2 is SYDVKM. The CDR3 DNA sequence: TGTGCCAGCAGACCAACCGGGACAGGGAATCAGCCCCAGCATTTT. This gives the protein CASRPTGTGNQPQHF.

The chain couples TRBV19 to TRBJ1-2, with a tentative D call TRBD1 (5 bases). Germline lookup yields CDR1 LNHDA and CDR2 SQIVND (reference sequence). The V end was cut by 4 bases, the J end by 0 bases, with 9 bases between. This CDR3 has 14 amino acids. CDR3 protein: CASSRGGSNYGYTF. The DNA of the CDR3 is TGTGCCAGTAGTAGGGGCGGATCTAACTATGGCTACACCTTC.

The chain recombines TRBV19 with TRBJ2-3; 7 positions agree with TRBD1. V gave up 5 bases and J gave up 2 bases; unmatched junction bases: 10. The CDR3 totals 16 residues. Germline V gene data show CDR1 as LNHDA and CDR2 as SQIVND (reference sequence). The CDR3: CASSSFGTDFTDTQYF. CDR3 sequence (DNA): TGTGCCAGTAGTTCTTTCGGGACAGACTTCACAGATACGCAGTATTTT.

This chain links TRBV18 with TRBJ1-5; possible D gene TRBD1, 5 bases. V was trimmed by 6 bases and J by 2 bases, leaving 14 bases between them. This CDR3 has 15 residues. Germline V gene sequence: CDR1 KGHSH, CDR2 LQKENI. In DNA, the CDR3 is TGTGCCAGCTCCCCGGGGCGGGAACGCAATCAGCCCCAGCATTTT. Translating it yields CASSPGRERNQPQHF.

The gene calls are TRBV3-1 (or the pseudogene TRBV3-2) and TRBJ2-7; maybe TRBD1 (5 bases). Germline V gene sequence: CDR1 LGHDT, CDR2 YNNKEL (reference sequence). This CDR3 has 12 residues. V dropped 6 bases and J dropped 6 bases, with 12 bases sitting between them. CDR3 in amino acids: CASSRGMLEQYF. In DNA, the CDR3 is TGTGCCAGCAGTAGGGGCATGCTCGAGCAGTACTTC.

CDR3 sequence reads: CASSLRGGRDEQFF. In DNA form, the CDR3 reads TGCGCCAGCAGCCTTCGGGGGGGAAGGGATGAGCAGTTCTTC. This chain connects TRBV5-1 to TRBJ2-1; TRBD2 agrees at 8 bases. Germline V gene sequence: CDR1 SGHRS, CDR2 YFSETQ. This CDR3 has 14 amino acids. V gave up 4 bases and J gave up 8 bases; unmatched junction bases: 8.

The chain has TRBV28 and TRBJ1-5; 9 nucleotides align to TRBD1. There are 15 residues in the CDR3. V lost 5 bases to trimming and J lost 3 bases; unmatched junction nucleotides: 5. Germline CDR1 MDHEN, CDR2 SYDVKM. Written as DNA, the CDR3 is TGTGCCAGCAGTCGGACAGGGGTCGACAATCAGCCCCAGCATTTT. It yields the protein CASSRTGVDNQPQHF.

V gene TRBV6-4 combines with J gene TRBJ1-3, with D unclear. Trimming pared 6 bases from V and 0 bases from J, leaving 12 bases between. The germline V gene has CDR1 MRHNA and CDR2 SNTAGT. The CDR3 runs to 15 residues. The DNA for the CDR3 is TGTGCCAGCAGGGCCCGCGGGGTCTCTGGAAACACCATATATTTT. Translated, it gives CASRARGVSGNTIYF.

This rearrangement joins TRBV5-1 to TRBJ2-1, with unresolved D. This CDR3 has 14 amino acids. V was cut by 6 bases and J by 5 bases, with 15 bases left in between. CDR1 and CDR2 from the germline V gene are SGHRS and YFSETQ. The CDR3 DNA is TGCGCCAGCAACCCGGGTTCACTTAACAATGAGCAGTTCTTC. It is translated as CASNPGSLNNEQFF.

The chain has TRBV5-8 and TRBJ2-7, with 13 positions matching TRBD2. Per the germline V gene, CDR1 is SGHTS and CDR2 is YDEGEE. The CDR3 is 17 amino acids. The junction had 7 bases not matched to a gene; V was cut back by 2 bases and J by 2 bases. This chain's CDR3 is CASSFRLAGGPTYEQYF. The DNA for the CDR3 is TGTGCCAGCAGCTTCAGACTAGCGGGGGGCCCCACCTACGAGCAGTACTTC.

This clone has just one count. V is TRBV25-1 and J is TRBJ1-1; 10 bases fit TRBD1. The V and J ends lost 2 bases and 5 bases, in that order; junction bases with no gene match: 5. The CDR3 is 15 residues long. From germline, CDR1 is MGHDK and CDR2 SYGVNS. CDR3 in amino acids: CASSEHGQGGTEAFF. In nucleotides, the CDR3 is TGTGCCAGCAGTGAACACGGACAGGGGGGGACTGAAGCTTTCTTT.

The genes are TRBV19 and TRBJ2-1; 7 nucleotides line up with TRBD2. The ends lost 1 base at V and 3 bases at J; junction bases unmatched: 9. Looked up from germline, CDR1 is LNHDA and CDR2 is SQIVND (reference sequence). CDR3 length: 17 amino acids. The CDR3 sequence: CASSIVLGAGVYNEQFF. The CDR3 coding sequence is TGTGCCAGTAGTATAGTCCTCGGGGCGGGGGTCTACAATGAGCAGTTCTTC.